This TCR beta chain was observed in a study of OX40 agonist ivuxolimab in advanced cancers. Study at large: Past anti-PD-1, anti-PD-L1 or anti-CTLA-4 therapy was accepted, and 30% to 50% had received some.

Some clones are missing from TCRdb's copy, which holds only in-frame ones; the method was immunoSEQ multiplex PCR. The table includes some 43,000 clones, about nine tenths detected once. Per germline, CDR1 LNHDA and CDR2 SQIVND (reference sequence). This CDR3 comprises 14 residues. V lost 3 bases and J 6 bases, leaving 14 bases between the germline ends. The material sequenced was CD4+ or CD8+ T cells sorted from blood, taken in a trial of the OX40 agonist ivuxolimab. The rearrangement joins TRBV19 to TRBJ1-1; the D is unclear. This TCR was sampled from an adult with an advanced solid tumor such as melanoma, head and neck, liver or kidney cancer. In nucleotides, the CDR3 is TGTGCCAGTAGTATGGAGGGAGTTCCGCCTGAAGCTTTCTTT. Its translation is CASSMEGVPPEAFF. The full variable domain, completed using reference TRBV19 and TRBJ1-1, is DGGITQSPKYLFRKEGQNVTLSCEQNLNHDAMYWYRQDPGQGLRLIYYSQIVNDFQKGDIAEGYSVSREKKESFPLTVTSAQKNPTAFYLCASSMEGVPPEAFFGQGTRLTVV.